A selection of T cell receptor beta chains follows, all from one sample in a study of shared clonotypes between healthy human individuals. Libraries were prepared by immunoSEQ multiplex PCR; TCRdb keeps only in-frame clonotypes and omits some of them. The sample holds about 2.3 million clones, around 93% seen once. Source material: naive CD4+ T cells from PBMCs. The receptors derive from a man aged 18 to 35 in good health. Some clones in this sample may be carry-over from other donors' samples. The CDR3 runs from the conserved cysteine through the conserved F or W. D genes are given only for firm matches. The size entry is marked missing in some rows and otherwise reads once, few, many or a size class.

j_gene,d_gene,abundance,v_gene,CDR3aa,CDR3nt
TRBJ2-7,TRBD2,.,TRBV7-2,CASSLASTSGAYEQYF,TGTGCCAGCAGCTTAGCGAGCACTAGCGGGGCTTACGAGCAGTACTTC
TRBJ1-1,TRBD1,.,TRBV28,CASSVLGQGTTEAFF,TGTGCCAGCAGTGTATTGGGACAGGGGACCACTGAAGCTTTCTTT
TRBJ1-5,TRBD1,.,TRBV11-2,CASSRGTGGYQPQHF,TGTGCCAGCAGCCGAGGGACAGGGGGATATCAGCCCCAGCATTTT
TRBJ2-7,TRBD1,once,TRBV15,CATSLRGQGPYEQYF,TGTGCCACCAGCCTGAGGGGACAGGGCCCCTACGAGCAGTACTTC
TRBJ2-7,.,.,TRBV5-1,CASRGTVTSYEQYF,TGCGCCAGCAGAGGTACAGTGACCTCCTACGAGCAGTACTTC
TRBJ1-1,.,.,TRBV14,CASSPSSGRGRNEAFF,TGTGCCAGCAGCCCCTCGTCGGGCAGGGGCCGAAATGAAGCTTTCTTT
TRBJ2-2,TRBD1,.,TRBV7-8,CASSLFFSGTGVIESAGELFF,TGTGCCAGCAGCTTATTCTTCTCCGGGACAGGGGTGATTGAATCCGCCGGGGAGCTGTTTTTT
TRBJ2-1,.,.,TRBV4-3,CASSQDHSSEQFF,TGCGCCAGCAGCCAAGATCATTCGTCTGAGCAGTTCTTC
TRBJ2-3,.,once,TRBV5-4,CASSGGQGNRRGTDTQYF,TGTGCCAGCAGCGGGGGGCAAGGAAACCGACGAGGCACAGATACGCAGTATTTT
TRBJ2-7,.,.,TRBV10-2,CASTPFEGDYEQYF,TGCGCCAGTACCCCTTTTGAGGGAGACTACGAGCAGTACTTC
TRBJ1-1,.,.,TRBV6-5,CASSYGGSPTEAFF,TGTGCCAGCAGTTACGGTGGCTCCCCGACTGAAGCTTTCTTT
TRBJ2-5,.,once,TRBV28,CASSLRGGWETQYF,TGTGCCAGCAGTTTAAGGGGAGGATGGGAGACCCAGTACTTC